A selection of T cell receptor beta chains follows, all from one sample in a study of blood T cell repertoires in COVID-19. Repertoires were generated with immunoSEQ multiplex PCR, while TCRdb's copy carries only in-frame clones and drops some. The sample consists of about 360,000 clones, over 75% of them appearing once. The sequenced material came from PBMCs or T cells enriched from blood (not recorded which). These receptors all stem from a man under 40 who had recovered from COVID-19. Each CDR3 is given with its conserved first and last residue. A D gene is named only where the DNA matches it firmly. The size entry is marked missing in some rows and otherwise reads once, few, many or a size class.

DNA: TGCGCCAGCAGCTTTGGACTAGCGGGGGTTGACATGGAGACCCAGTACTTC
CDR3: CASSFGLAGVDMETQYF
size: NA
V: TRBV5-1
J: TRBJ2-5
D: TRBD2

DNA: TGTGCCAGCAGTTTATCGGAGCAGGGGATTGACTACGAGCAGTACTTC
CDR3: CASSLSEQGIDYEQYF
size: NA
V: TRBV27
J: TRBJ2-7
D: NA

DNA: TGTGCCAGTAGTCTCGGGGACAGAAGACCCTACGAGCAGTACTTC
CDR3: CASSLGDRRPYEQYF
size: NA
V: TRBV19
J: TRBJ2-7
D: TRBD1

DNA: TGTGCCAGTAGTAATCAGGGAACGGGGGATGAGCAGTTCTTC
CDR3: CASSNQGTGDEQFF
size: NA
V: TRBV19
J: TRBJ2-1
D: NA

DNA: TGTGCCAGCAGACCCGACAGGGGGGACGAAAAACTGTTTTTT
CDR3: CASRPDRGDEKLFF
size: NA
V: TRBV2
J: TRBJ1-4
D: TRBD1

DNA: TGTGCCAGCAGTTACAGGGATCAGCCCCAGCATTTT
CDR3: CASSYRDQPQHF
size: NA
V: TRBV5-6
J: TRBJ1-5
D: NA

DNA: TGTGCCAGCAGTTCCTTTGGGGCCAGGGGTAATCAGCCCCAGCATTTT
CDR3: CASSSFGARGNQPQHF
size: NA
V: TRBV6-5
J: TRBJ1-5
D: NA

DNA: TGTGCCAGCAGCCTTCAGTCGGGCGAGCAGTACTTC
CDR3: CASSLQSGEQYF
size: NA
V: TRBV14
J: TRBJ2-7
D: NA

DNA: TGTGCCAGCAGCGTTACAGGGTTAGCTGGCTACACCTTC
CDR3: CASSVTGLAGYTF
size: NA
V: TRBV9
J: TRBJ1-2
D: NA

DNA: TGCGCCAGCAGCCCCAACAGGGTCCTAGCCGGAGATACGCAGTATTTT
CDR3: CASSPNRVLAGDTQYF
size: NA
V: TRBV5-1
J: TRBJ2-3
D: NA

DNA: TGTGCCATCAGTGAGGACAGGGTTGGGGAAAAACTGTTTTTT
CDR3: CAISEDRVGEKLFF
size: NA
V: TRBV10-3
J: TRBJ1-4
D: TRBD1

DNA: TGCGCCAGCAGCTCCGGAGGCAGCTCCTATAATTCACCCCTCCACTTT
CDR3: CASSSGGSSYNSPLHF
size: NA
V: TRBV5-1
J: TRBJ1-6
D: NA

DNA: TGTGCCAGCAGTCCCGGACAGGGAAATCAGCCCCAGCATTTT
CDR3: CASSPGQGNQPQHF
size: NA
V: TRBV27
J: TRBJ1-5
D: TRBD1

DNA: TGTGCCAGCAGTTTGGCGGGGCCAAATTCACCCCTCCACTTT
CDR3: CASSLAGPNSPLHF
size: NA
V: TRBV28
J: TRBJ1-6
D: NA

DNA: TGCGCCAGTAGAAATCCGGGTCTGGGGCAGTACTTC
CDR3: CASRNPGLGQYF
size: NA
V: TRBV5-1
J: TRBJ2-7
D: NA

DNA: TGCGCCAGCAGGGGGCTCTCATCGGACTATGGCTACACCTTC
CDR3: CASRGLSSDYGYTF
size: NA
V: TRBV5-1
J: TRBJ1-2
D: NA

DNA: TGTGCCAGCAGCTCGCCCTTGGGAGGGCGGGAGCCCCAGCATTTT
CDR3: CASSSPLGGREPQHF
size: NA
V: TRBV7-6
J: TRBJ1-5
D: NA

DNA: TGTGCCAGTAGTACCCCTACGGACCGGCCTAGGGGACCCCTCCACTTT
CDR3: CASSTPTDRPRGPLHF
size: once
V: TRBV19
J: TRBJ1-6
D: NA

DNA: TGTGCCAGCAGTTACGGAGGACCGATGAACACTGAAGCTTTCTTT
CDR3: CASSYGGPMNTEAFF
size: NA
V: TRBV6-5
J: TRBJ1-1
D: NA

DNA: TGTGCCTGGAGTGTACCTACCTCCTACGAGCAGTACTTC
CDR3: CAWSVPTSYEQYF
size: once
V: TRBV30
J: TRBJ2-7
D: NA

DNA: TGTGCCAGCAGCTTGGCCAGGGCAGGGAGGGGTCTGAACACTGAAGCTTTCTTT
CDR3: CASSLARAGRGLNTEAFF
size: NA
V: TRBV5-5
J: TRBJ1-1
D: NA

DNA: TGTGCCAGCAGCGATCGACAGGTATCCTACGAGCAGTACTTC
CDR3: CASSDRQVSYEQYF
size: NA
V: TRBV21-1
J: TRBJ2-7
D: NA

DNA: TGTGCCACCAGCAGAGATAGGGGGCGGGGAAACACCATATATTTT
CDR3: CATSRDRGRGNTIYF
size: NA
V: TRBV15
J: TRBJ1-3
D: TRBD1

DNA: TGTGCCAGTAGGAGGCCGGGACAGGGTGGGACCATATATTTT
CDR3: CASRRPGQGGTIYF
size: NA
V: TRBV19
J: TRBJ1-3
D: TRBD1

DNA: TGCGCCAGCAGCTTGGCAGGGACAGTGAACACTGAAGCTTTCTTT
CDR3: CASSLAGTVNTEAFF
size: NA
V: TRBV5-1
J: TRBJ1-1
D: TRBD1

DNA: TGTGCCACCAGTGACCCCGGGACAGGGAATGAGCAGTTCTTC
CDR3: CATSDPGTGNEQFF
size: NA
V: TRBV24-1
J: TRBJ2-1
D: TRBD1

DNA: TGTGCCAGCTCACCTTCGGGACAGGGGGCAGGAAATCAGCCCCAGCATTTT
CDR3: CASSPSGQGAGNQPQHF
size: few
V: TRBV18
J: TRBJ1-5
D: TRBD1

DNA: TGTGCCAGTGTTGGAGGGATGGGGCAGCCCCAGCATTTT
CDR3: CASVGGMGQPQHF
size: NA
V: TRBV12-3/TRBV12-4
J: TRBJ1-5
D: NA

DNA: TGTGCCGGGGAGGGACAGGGGACTGAAGCTTTCTTT
CDR3: CAGEGQGTEAFF
size: NA
V: TRBV11-2
J: TRBJ1-1
D: TRBD1

DNA: TGCGCCAGCAGCCAAGAAGACCCTATGAGGACTGAAGCTTTCTTT
CDR3: CASSQEDPMRTEAFF
size: NA
V: TRBV4-1
J: TRBJ1-1
D: NA

DNA: TGTGCCAGCAGCCTAAGGAGTGCACAAGAGACCCAGTACTTC
CDR3: CASSLRSAQETQYF
size: NA
V: TRBV21-1
J: TRBJ2-5
D: NA

DNA: TGTGCCAGCAGTTTTTCGAGCGGGGAATTCTCCTACGAGCAGTACTTC
CDR3: CASSFSSGEFSYEQYF
size: NA
V: TRBV27
J: TRBJ2-7
D: TRBD2

DNA: TGTGCCAGCAGTTACTCGGGCGGGAGTACCCAGCATTTT
CDR3: CASSYSGGSTQHF
size: NA
V: TRBV6-5
J: TRBJ1-5
D: NA

DNA: TGTGCCAGCAGTGAGACCAATCCGGGTAATGAAAAACTGTTTTTT
CDR3: CASSETNPGNEKLFF
size: NA
V: TRBV6-1
J: TRBJ1-4
D: NA

DNA: TGTGCCAGCAGCTTAAGGGGGTCGAATGGCTACACCTTC
CDR3: CASSLRGSNGYTF
size: NA
V: TRBV13
J: TRBJ1-2
D: NA

DNA: TGTGCCAGCAGCTTAGGGTCACAGGTTAGCTATGGCTACACCTTC
CDR3: CASSLGSQVSYGYTF
size: NA
V: TRBV7-9
J: TRBJ1-2
D: NA

DNA: TGTGCCAGCAGCCCATCGTGGGGGGACACTGAAGCTTTCTTT
CDR3: CASSPSWGDTEAFF
size: NA
V: TRBV11-2
J: TRBJ1-1
D: NA

DNA: TGTGCCAGCAGTTACGGCGGGGGGGCGGCCGGGGAGCTGTTTTTT
CDR3: CASSYGGGAAGELFF
size: NA
V: TRBV6-5
J: TRBJ2-2
D: TRBD2

DNA: TGTGCCACCAGCTTCGGGACAAAGAATGAGCAGTTCTTC
CDR3: CATSFGTKNEQFF
size: NA
V: TRBV15
J: TRBJ2-1
D: NA

DNA: TGTGCCAGCAGCGTAGGGACAGGGAACACTGAAGCTTTCTTT
CDR3: CASSVGTGNTEAFF
size: NA
V: TRBV9
J: TRBJ1-1
D: TRBD1

DNA: TGTGCCAGCAGCTTAGCGGGGACTAGTTACGATACGCAGTATTTT
CDR3: CASSLAGTSYDTQYF
size: NA
V: TRBV7-8
J: TRBJ2-3
D: TRBD2